This is a list of T cell receptor beta chains from one sample in a study of T cell repertoires in cytomegalovirus infection. Their cognate antigens are unknown. TCRdb processed the reads anew with MiXCR; each CDR3 protein has one entry. This sample has some 560,000 distinct CDR3 sequences; just under 40% occur once, and the top ten carry around 50%. The source was cultured PBMCs, collected from culture after CMV antigen stimulation. The receptors derive from a human donor in good health (CMV status not recorded). Some clones in this sample may be carry-over from other donors' samples. Both conserved end residues are part of each CDR3. The D gene is left open where the match is weak. For some rows the clone size is stated as once, few or many, or as a class when expanded; others skip it.

d_gene,v_gene,abundance,j_gene,CDR3nt,CDR3aa
TRBD1,TRBV7-2,many,TRBJ2-7,TGTGCCAGCAGCTTAGGGCCCAGGGGGCGCTCCTACGAGCAGTACTTC,CASSLGPRGRSYEQYF
.,TRBV28,.,TRBJ2-7,TGTGCCAGCAGTTTTCCCAGGGGCACGGGTCCCTACGAGCAGTACTTC,CASSFPRGTGPYEQYF
TRBD1,TRBV12-3/TRBV12-4,.,TRBJ1-2,TGTGCCAGCAGTTTATGGGACAGGGATGGCTACACCTTC,CASSLWDRDGYTF
TRBD2,TRBV6-6,.,TRBJ2-5,TGTGCCAGCAGTTACCCTACGGGGGGGGGAGAGACCCAGTACTTC,CASSYPTGGGETQYF
TRBD1,TRBV7-2,few,TRBJ1-3,TGTGCCAGCAGCTTAGCCGAGGGACAGGGTGTGCTCTCTGGAAACACCATATATTTT,CASSLAEGQGVLSGNTIYF
.,TRBV18,.,TRBJ2-6,TGTGCCAGCTCACCTCGTTTGACTGGGGCCAACGTCCTGACTTTC,CASSPRLTGANVLTF
.,TRBV2,.,TRBJ1-6,TGTGCCAGCAGTGGCTACAGGGAAGCGAATTCACCCCTCCACTTT,CASSGYREANSPLHF
TRBD1,TRBV15,.,TRBJ2-3,TGTGCCACCAGCAGGGACAGGACTAGCACAGATACGCAGTATTTT,CATSRDRTSTDTQYF
.,TRBV7-2,few,TRBJ2-7,TGTGCCAGCAGCTTAGCTTGGGCAGAAGGGCAGTACTTC,CASSLAWAEGQYF
.,TRBV7-9,few,TRBJ2-2,TGTGCCAGCAGCCCTGTCCAGGGGTCGAACACCGGGGAGCTGTTTTTT,CASSPVQGSNTGELFF
.,TRBV20-1,.,TRBJ2-7,TGCAGTGCTAGAGATAGTAGACAGCGGAACTACGAGCAGTACTTC,CSARDSRQRNYEQYF
.,TRBV7-2,once,TRBJ1-1,TGTGCCAGCAGCTCGACCGTTTCAGGGACTGAAGCTTTCTTT,CASSSTVSGTEAFF
.,TRBV7-8,many,TRBJ2-7,TGTGCCAGCAGCCCGAGAGTAGCTTACTCCTACGAGCAGTACTTC,CASSPRVAYSYEQYF
.,TRBV6-2/TRBV6-3,few,TRBJ2-7,TGTGCCAGCAGTTACTCGCCGGGATCGACCTACGAGCAGTACTTC,CASSYSPGSTYEQYF
.,TRBV7-2,.,TRBJ2-3,TGTGCCACGCGACAGGGCACAGATACGCAGTATTTT,CATRQGTDTQYF
TRBD1,TRBV7-2,many,TRBJ2-7,TGTGCCAGCAGCTCAGGCGGGACAGGTCCTTACGAGCAGTACTTC,CASSSGGTGPYEQYF
.,TRBV5-1,few,TRBJ2-3,TGCGCCAGCAGCTGGCCCGCGGATACGCAGTATTTT,CASSWPADTQYF
.,TRBV7-9,few,TRBJ1-2,TGTGCCAGCAGCTGGGGCGGGGGACAAGGCTACACCTTC,CASSWGGGQGYTF
.,TRBV15,.,TRBJ1-1,TGTGCCACCAGCAGCAGGGTAGGGGTGAACACTGAAGCTTTCTTT,CATSSRVGVNTEAFF
.,TRBV7-2,.,TRBJ1-6,TGTGCCAGCAGCCCGGCTTCGGGGGGCTGGTCACCCCTCCACTTT,CASSPASGGWSPLHF
.,TRBV7-2,.,TRBJ2-2,TGTGCCAGCAGCTTATTCGAGGGAGGGGGCACCGGGGAGCTGTTTTTT,CASSLFEGGGTGELFF
.,TRBV30,.,TRBJ2-2,TGTGCCTGGCTAAGGGAGGACACCGGGGAGCTGTTTTTT,CAWLREDTGELFF
TRBD2,TRBV20-1,few,TRBJ2-7,TGCAGTGCCCTTTTAACAGCGGGAGGGTACGAGCAGTACTTC,CSALLTAGGYEQYF
.,TRBV12-3/TRBV12-4,.,TRBJ1-6,TGTGCCAGCAGACCACCGGGACAAGGCGATTCACCCCTCCACTTT,CASRPPGQGDSPLHF
TRBD2,TRBV7-2,.,TRBJ2-7,TGTGCCAGCTGTTGGGGAACTAGCGGGAGTTTATACGAGCAGTACTTC,CASCWGTSGSLYEQYF
.,TRBV25-1,.,TRBJ1-6,TGTGCCAGCAATGGGGGCAGGGATTTTTCACCCCTCCACTTT,CASNGGRDFSPLHF
.,TRBV6-2/TRBV6-3,few,TRBJ2-2,TGTGCCAGCAGTTACTCCAGCGGGTCATTAACCGGGGAGCTGTTTTTT,CASSYSSGSLTGELFF
.,TRBV11-2,few,TRBJ2-3,TGTGCCAGCAGCTTAGTTCGAAGCACAGATACGCAGTATTTT,CASSLVRSTDTQYF
.,TRBV7-6,few,TRBJ1-3,TGTGCCAGCAGCTCGTCCGTGAGCTCTGGAAACACCATATATTTT,CASSSSVSSGNTIYF
TRBD2,TRBV19,few,TRBJ2-3,TGTGCCAGTAGTGTCCGGGGGGGCCGTCGTACAGATACGCAGTATTTT,CASSVRGGRRTDTQYF
.,TRBV5-5,.,TRBJ2-2,TGTGCCAGCAGCTTGGTTCCGGGAGTGAACACCGGGGAGCTGTTTTTT,CASSLVPGVNTGELFF
.,TRBV18,few,TRBJ2-7,TGTGCCAGCTCATCCCTGGCAGGAGCCTACGAGCAGTACTTC,CASSSLAGAYEQYF
TRBD1,TRBV5-3,few,TRBJ1-5,TGTGCCAGAAGCGAACGGGACAGGGGGCCTCATCAGCCCCAGCATTTT,CARSERDRGPHQPQHF
.,TRBV12-3/TRBV12-4,.,TRBJ2-2,TGTGCCAGCAGCATAGAACCCCCTGGGCCCGCGAACACCGGGGAGCTGTTTTTT,CASSIEPPGPANTGELFF
.,TRBV29-1,.,TRBJ2-7,TGCAGCGTTGAAGATCAAGTCTACGAGCAGTACTTC,CSVEDQVYEQYF
TRBD2,TRBV5-4,few,TRBJ2-2,TGTGCCAGCAGCTTCCGTAGCGGGACGAACACCGGGGAGCTGTTTTTT,CASSFRSGTNTGELFF
.,TRBV10-3,.,TRBJ1-1,TGTGCCATCAGTGACCCGGACCTTCATGGGGATGAAGCTTTCTTT,CAISDPDLHGDEAFF
.,TRBV3-1,.,TRBJ2-5,TGTGCCAGCAGCCATGATTACGGGAGTTACGAGACCCAGTACTTC,CASSHDYGSYETQYF
.,TRBV19,.,TRBJ1-1,TGTGCCAGTATCGCGACAGCCAAGAACACTGAAGCTTTCTTT,CASIATAKNTEAFF
.,TRBV15,.,TRBJ2-1,TGTGCCACCAGCACCGGGCAGGGGGGAGGGTATGAGCAGTTCTTC,CATSTGQGGGYEQFF
TRBD2,TRBV7-8,.,TRBJ2-7,TGTGCCAGCAGCTCTGGGGCTAGCGGTCGTACCTACGAGCAGTACTTC,CASSSGASGRTYEQYF
TRBD1,TRBV12-3/TRBV12-4,once,TRBJ2-7,TGTGCCAGCACCTCACAGGGGACCCCCTACGAGCAGTACTTC,CASTSQGTPYEQYF
.,TRBV7-8,few,TRBJ1-3,TGTGCCAGCAGAGGACAGCGAAGCTCTGGAAACACCATATATTTT,CASRGQRSSGNTIYF
TRBD2,TRBV29-1,.,TRBJ2-1,TGCAGCGTCCCGGGACTAGCGGGGAGCAATGAGCAGTTCTTC,CSVPGLAGSNEQFF
.,TRBV7-7,few,TRBJ2-1,TGTGCCAGCAGCTTAATAACGCGCAATGAGCAGTTCTTC,CASSLITRNEQFF
.,TRBV7-9,.,TRBJ1-4,TGTGCCAGCAGCATGGACGCTGAAAAACTGTTTTTT,CASSMDAEKLFF
.,TRBV5-8,.,TRBJ1-5,TGTGCCAGCAGGGGGACTCGAGGGTCGCCCCAGCATTTT,CASRGTRGSPQHF
.,TRBV7-9,.,TRBJ1-1,TGTGCCAGCAGCCCCCCCCATTCGATATCTCGTACCATGAACACTGAAGCTTTCTTT,CASSPPHSISRTMNTEAFF
TRBD2,TRBV6-1,few,TRBJ2-5,TGTGCCAGCAGTGAAGCTCTGGGGGGGCAAGAGACCCAGTACTTC,CASSEALGGQETQYF
.,TRBV7-2,few,TRBJ2-5,TGTGCCAGCAGCCGGGTGGCGGGGGCGGAGACCCAGTACTTC,CASSRVAGAETQYF
TRBD1,TRBV7-4,.,TRBJ1-3,TGTGCCAGCAGCCCACAGGGGGCTGGTGGAAACACCATATATTTT,CASSPQGAGGNTIYF
TRBD2,TRBV7-6,few,TRBJ2-3,TGTGCCAGCAGCTTCGGGGCGGGAGTTGCAGATACGCAGTATTTT,CASSFGAGVADTQYF
.,TRBV11-2,few,TRBJ2-5,TGTGCCAGCAGCAACCCCACAGGGTCCCAAGAGACCCAGTACTTC,CASSNPTGSQETQYF
.,TRBV7-2,.,TRBJ1-4,TGTGCCAGCAGCTATATGGTGGAGAGTGAAAAACTGTTTTTT,CASSYMVESEKLFF
.,TRBV7-2,.,TRBJ1-6,TGTGCCAGCAGCTTCGCACAGGGTAGCAATTCACCCCTCCACTTT,CASSFAQGSNSPLHF
TRBD1,TRBV19,few,TRBJ2-3,TGTGCCAGTAGATATGGGACAGGGTTTTCAGATACGCAGTATTTT,CASRYGTGFSDTQYF
.,TRBV7-8,few,TRBJ2-1,TGTGCCAGCAGCTACGACAGCCACCAGAGCTCCTACAATGAGCAGTTCTTC,CASSYDSHQSSYNEQFF
TRBD1,TRBV6-6,.,TRBJ2-5,TGTGCCAGCAGTTACTCCAGGGCAGGGGGACAGACCCAGTACTTC,CASSYSRAGGQTQYF
TRBD1,TRBV7-3,.,TRBJ2-7,TGTGCCAGCAGCTTTGGGGACAGAACCTCCTGGGGGTTC,CASSFGDRTSWGF